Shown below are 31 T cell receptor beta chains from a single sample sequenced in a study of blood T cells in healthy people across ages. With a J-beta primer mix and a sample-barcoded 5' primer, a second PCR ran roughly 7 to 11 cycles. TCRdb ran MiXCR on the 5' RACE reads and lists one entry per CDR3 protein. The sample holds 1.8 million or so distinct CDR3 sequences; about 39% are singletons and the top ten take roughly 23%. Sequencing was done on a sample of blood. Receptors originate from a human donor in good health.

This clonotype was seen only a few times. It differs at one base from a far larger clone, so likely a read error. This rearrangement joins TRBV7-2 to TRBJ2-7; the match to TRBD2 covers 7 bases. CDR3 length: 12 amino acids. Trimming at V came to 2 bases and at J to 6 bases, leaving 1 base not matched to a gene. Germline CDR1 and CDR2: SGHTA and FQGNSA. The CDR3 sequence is CASSLSGAEQYF. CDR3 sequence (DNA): TGTGCCAGCAGCTTAAGCGGGGCCGAGCAGTACTTC.

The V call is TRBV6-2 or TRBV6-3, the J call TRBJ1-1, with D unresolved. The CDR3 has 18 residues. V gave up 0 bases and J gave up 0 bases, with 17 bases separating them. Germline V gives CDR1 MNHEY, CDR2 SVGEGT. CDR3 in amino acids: CASSYSYDIAELNTEAFF. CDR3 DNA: TGTGCCAGCAGTTACTCCTATGACATCGCAGAATTGAACACTGAAGCTTTCTTT.

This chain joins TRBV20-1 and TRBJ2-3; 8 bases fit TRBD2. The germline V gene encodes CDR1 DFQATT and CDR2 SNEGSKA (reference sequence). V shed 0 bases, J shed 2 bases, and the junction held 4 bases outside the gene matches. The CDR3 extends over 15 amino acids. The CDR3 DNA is TGCAGTGCTAGAGACGCGGGGGGCCTCACAGATACGCAGTATTTT. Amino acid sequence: CSARDAGGLTDTQYF.

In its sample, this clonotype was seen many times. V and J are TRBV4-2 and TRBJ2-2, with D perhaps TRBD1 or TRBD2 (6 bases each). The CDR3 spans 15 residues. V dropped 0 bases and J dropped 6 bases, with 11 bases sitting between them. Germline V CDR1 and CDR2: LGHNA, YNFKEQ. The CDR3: CASSQEEGGPGELFF. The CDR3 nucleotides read TGTGCCAGCAGCCAAGAGGAAGGGGGGCCCGGGGAGCTGTTTTTT.

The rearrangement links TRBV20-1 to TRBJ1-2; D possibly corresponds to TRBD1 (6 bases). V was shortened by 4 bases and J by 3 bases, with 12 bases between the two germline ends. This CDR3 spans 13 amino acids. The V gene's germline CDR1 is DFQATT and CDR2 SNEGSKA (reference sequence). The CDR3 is CSAIVQGYYGYTF. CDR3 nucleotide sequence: TGCAGTGCTATAGTTCAGGGGTACTATGGCTACACCTTC.

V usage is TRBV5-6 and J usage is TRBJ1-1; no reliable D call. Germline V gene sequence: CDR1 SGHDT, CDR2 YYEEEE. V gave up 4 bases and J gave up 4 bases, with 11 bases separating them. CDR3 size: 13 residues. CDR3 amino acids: CASSPGSFTEAFF. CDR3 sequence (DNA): TGTGCCAGCAGCCCCGGGTCATTCACTGAAGCTTTCTTT.

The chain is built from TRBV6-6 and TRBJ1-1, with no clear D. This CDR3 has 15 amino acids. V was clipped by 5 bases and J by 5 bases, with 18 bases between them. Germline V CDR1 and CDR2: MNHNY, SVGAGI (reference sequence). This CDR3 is CASSTPGQVGTEAFF. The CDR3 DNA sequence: TGTGCCAGCAGTACACCTGGGCAGGTCGGGACTGAAGCTTTCTTT.

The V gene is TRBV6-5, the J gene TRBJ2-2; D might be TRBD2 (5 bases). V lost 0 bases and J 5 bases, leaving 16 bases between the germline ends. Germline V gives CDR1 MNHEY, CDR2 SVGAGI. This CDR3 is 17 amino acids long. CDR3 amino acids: CASSYSRGNLRTGELFF. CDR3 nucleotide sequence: TGTGCCAGCAGTTACTCGCGAGGGAACTTGAGAACCGGGGAGCTGTTTTTT.

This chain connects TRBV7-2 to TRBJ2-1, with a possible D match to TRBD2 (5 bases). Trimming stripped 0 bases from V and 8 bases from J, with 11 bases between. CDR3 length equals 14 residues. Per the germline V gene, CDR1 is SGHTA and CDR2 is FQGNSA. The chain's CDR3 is CASSLARGVDEQFF. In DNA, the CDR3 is TGTGCCAGCAGCTTAGCCCGGGGAGTCGATGAGCAGTTCTTC.

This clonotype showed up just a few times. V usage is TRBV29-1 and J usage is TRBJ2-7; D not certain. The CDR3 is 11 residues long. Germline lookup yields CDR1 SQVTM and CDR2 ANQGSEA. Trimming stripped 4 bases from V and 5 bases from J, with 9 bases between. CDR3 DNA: TGCAGCGTTGCCGAGGCCCACGAGCAGTACTTC. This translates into CSVAEAHEQYF.

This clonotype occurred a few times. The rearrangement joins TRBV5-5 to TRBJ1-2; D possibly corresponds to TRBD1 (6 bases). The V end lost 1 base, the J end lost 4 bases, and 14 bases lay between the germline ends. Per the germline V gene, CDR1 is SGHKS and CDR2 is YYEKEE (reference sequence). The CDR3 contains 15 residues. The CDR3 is CASSLISNRAYGYTF. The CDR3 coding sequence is TGTGCCAGCAGCTTGATCTCTAACAGGGCCTATGGCTACACCTTC.

Written as DNA, the CDR3 is TGTGCCAGCAGCTCAAAGGGTGGCTACACCTTC. Encoded protein: CASSSKGGYTF. This chain joins TRBV7-9 and TRBJ1-2; no clear D. V was cut by 4 bases and J by 7 bases, with 7 bases left in between. Germline V CDR1 and CDR2: SEHNR, FQNEAQ (reference sequence). This CDR3 is 11 amino acids long.

CDR3 sequence reads: CASSLALGGPSTDTQYF. CDR3 nucleotides: TGCGCCAGCAGCTTGGCACTCGGGGGCCCTAGCACAGATACGCAGTATTTT. The chain has TRBV5-1 and TRBJ2-3; D possibly uses TRBD1 or TRBD2 (6 bases each). The CDR3 runs to 17 residues. V lost 0 bases, J lost 0 bases, and 14 bases lay in between. Germline CDR1 and CDR2: SGHRS and YFSETQ.

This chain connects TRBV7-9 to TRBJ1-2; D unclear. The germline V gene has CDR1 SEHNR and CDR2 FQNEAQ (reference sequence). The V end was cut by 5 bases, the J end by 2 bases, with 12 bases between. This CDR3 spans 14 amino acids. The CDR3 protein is CASSQSSLNYGYTF. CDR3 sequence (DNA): TGTGCCAGCAGCCAGTCTTCTCTGAACTATGGCTACACCTTC.

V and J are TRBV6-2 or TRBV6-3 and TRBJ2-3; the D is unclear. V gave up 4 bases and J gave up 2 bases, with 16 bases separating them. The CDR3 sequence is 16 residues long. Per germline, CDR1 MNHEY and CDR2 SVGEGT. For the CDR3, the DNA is TGTGCCAGCAGTTCGCTTGAGGACCCTATCACAGATACGCAGTATTTT. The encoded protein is CASSSLEDPITDTQYF.

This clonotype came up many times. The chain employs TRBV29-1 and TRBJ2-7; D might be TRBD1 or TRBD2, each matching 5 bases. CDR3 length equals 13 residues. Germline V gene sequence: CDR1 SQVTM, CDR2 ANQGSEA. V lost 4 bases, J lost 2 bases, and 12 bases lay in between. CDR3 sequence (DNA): TGCAGCGTTGCCGGGACCGGCGCCTACGAGCAGTACTTC. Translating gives CSVAGTGAYEQYF.

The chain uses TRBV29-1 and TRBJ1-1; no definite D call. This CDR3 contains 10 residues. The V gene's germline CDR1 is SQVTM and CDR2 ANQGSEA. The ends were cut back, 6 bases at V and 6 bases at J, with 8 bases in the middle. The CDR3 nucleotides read TGCAGCGTGGACGGAGCTGAAGCTTTCTTT. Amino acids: CSVDGAEAFF.

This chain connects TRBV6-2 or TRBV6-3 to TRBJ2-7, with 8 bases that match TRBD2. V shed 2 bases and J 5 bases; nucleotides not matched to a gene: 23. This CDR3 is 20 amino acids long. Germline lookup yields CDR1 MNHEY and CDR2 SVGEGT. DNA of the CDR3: TGTGCCAGCAGTTACAATTTGTTTCCCGGACTAGCCAACCCTAAGGACGAGCAGTACTTC. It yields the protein CASSYNLFPGLANPKDEQYF.

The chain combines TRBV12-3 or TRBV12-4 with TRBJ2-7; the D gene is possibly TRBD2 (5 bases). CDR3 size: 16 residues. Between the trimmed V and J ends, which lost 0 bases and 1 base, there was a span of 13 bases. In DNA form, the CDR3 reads TGTGCCAGCAGTTTAGCGGCGACTATATTTTCCTACGAGCAGTACTTC. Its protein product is CASSLAATIFSYEQYF.

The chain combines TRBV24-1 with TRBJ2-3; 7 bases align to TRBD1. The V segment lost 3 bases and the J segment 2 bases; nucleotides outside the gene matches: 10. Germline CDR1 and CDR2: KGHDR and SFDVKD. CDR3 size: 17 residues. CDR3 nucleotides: TGTGCCACCAGTGATGTTGGACAGGCTAGTTACACAGATACGCAGTATTTT. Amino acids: CATSDVGQASYTDTQYF.

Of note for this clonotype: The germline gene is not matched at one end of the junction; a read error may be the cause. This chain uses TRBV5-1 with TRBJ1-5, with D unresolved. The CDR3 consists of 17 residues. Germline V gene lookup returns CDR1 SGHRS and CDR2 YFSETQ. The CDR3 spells CASSWSGPPESSQPQHF. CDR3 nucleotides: TGCGCCAGCAGCTGGTCTGGGCCACCAGAAAGCAGTCAGCCCCAGCATTTT.

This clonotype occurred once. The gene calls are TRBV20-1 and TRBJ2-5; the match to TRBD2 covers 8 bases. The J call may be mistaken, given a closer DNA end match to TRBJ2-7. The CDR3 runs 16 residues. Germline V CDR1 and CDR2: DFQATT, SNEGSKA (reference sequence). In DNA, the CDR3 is TGCAGTGCTAGAGCTGGGGCACTAGCGGACTTCTACGAGCAGTACTTC. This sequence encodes CSARAGALADFYEQYF.

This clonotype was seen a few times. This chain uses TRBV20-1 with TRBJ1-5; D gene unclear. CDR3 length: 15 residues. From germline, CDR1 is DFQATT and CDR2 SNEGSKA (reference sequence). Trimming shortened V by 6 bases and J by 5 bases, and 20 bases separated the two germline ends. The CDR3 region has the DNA TGCAGTGCCATAAATTTGTACAGCACGGATCAGCCCCAGCATTTT. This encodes CSAINLYSTDQPQHF.

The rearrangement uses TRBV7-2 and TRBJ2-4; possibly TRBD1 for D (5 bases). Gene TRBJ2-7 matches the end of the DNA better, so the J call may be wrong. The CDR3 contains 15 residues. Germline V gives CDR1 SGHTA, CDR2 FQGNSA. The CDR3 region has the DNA TGTGCCAGCAGCTTAATTCAGGGTCCCTCCTACGAGCAGTACTTC. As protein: CASSLIQGPSYEQYF.

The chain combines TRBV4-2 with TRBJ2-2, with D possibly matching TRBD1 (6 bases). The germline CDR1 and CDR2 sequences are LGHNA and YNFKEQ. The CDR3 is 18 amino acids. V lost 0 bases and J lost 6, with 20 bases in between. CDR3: CASSQDHLRGGRPGELFF. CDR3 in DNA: TGTGCCAGCAGCCAAGACCACCTCAGGGGTGGTCGTCCCGGGGAGCTGTTTTTT.

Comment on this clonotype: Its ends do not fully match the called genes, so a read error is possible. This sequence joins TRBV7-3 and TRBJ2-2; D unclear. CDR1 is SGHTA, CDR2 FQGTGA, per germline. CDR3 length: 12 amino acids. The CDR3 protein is CACSSSTGELFF. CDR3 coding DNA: TGTGCCTGCAGCTCATCGACCGGGGAGCTGTTTTTT.

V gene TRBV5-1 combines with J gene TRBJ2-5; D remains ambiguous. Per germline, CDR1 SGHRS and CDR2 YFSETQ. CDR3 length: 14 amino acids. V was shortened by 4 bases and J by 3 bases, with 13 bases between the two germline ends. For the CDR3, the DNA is TGCGCCAGCAGCCTCCGGGTCTCGAAAGAGACCCAGTACTTC. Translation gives CASSLRVSKETQYF. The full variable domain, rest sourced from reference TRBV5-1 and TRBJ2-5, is KAGVTQTPRYLIKTRGQQVTLSCSPISGHRSVSWYQQTPGQGLQFLFEYFSETQRNKGNFPGRFSGRQFSNSRSEMNVSTLELGDSALYLCASSLRVSKETQYFGPGTRLLVL.

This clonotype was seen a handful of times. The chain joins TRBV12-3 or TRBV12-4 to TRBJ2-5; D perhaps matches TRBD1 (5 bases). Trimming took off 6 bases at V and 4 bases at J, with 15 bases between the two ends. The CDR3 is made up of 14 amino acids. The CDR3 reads CASRPPGHRETQYF. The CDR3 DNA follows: TGTGCCAGCAGACCCCCAGGGCACCGAGAGACCCAGTACTTC.

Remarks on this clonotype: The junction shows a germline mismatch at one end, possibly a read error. CDR3 DNA: TGTGCCACCAGTGATGCACAGGGAACTCAAGAGGCCCAGTACTTC. It encodes CATSDAQGTQEAQYF. The J gene is TRBJ2-5, the V gene TRBV24-1; D perhaps matches TRBD1 (6 bases). The CDR3 loop spans 15 amino acids. Per germline, CDR1 KGHDR and CDR2 SFDVKD.

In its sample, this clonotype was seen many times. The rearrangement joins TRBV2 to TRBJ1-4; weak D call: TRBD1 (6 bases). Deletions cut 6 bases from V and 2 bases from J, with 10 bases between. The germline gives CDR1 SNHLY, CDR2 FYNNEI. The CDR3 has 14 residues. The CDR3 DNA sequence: TGTGCCAGCAGCGAGGACAGTACTAATGAAAAACTGTTTTTT. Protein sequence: CASSEDSTNEKLFF.

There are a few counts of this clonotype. The CDR3 sequence: CASSSFGDRSSYNEQFF. CDR3 sequence (DNA): TGCGCCAGCAGCTCCTTCGGCGACAGAAGCTCCTACAATGAGCAGTTCTTC. V gene TRBV5-1 combines with J gene TRBJ2-1; D possibly corresponds to TRBD1 (5 bases). V lost 3 bases and J lost 0, with 16 bases in between. Germline CDR1 SGHRS, CDR2 YFSETQ. This CDR3 has 17 amino acids.